These T cell receptor beta chains were read from a single sample in a study of control samples from healthy donors and cancer patients. Only in-frame clones appear in the TCRdb table, and some are missing; sequencing was by immunoSEQ multiplex PCR. The sample lists under 50,000 clones, 70% to 90% seen once, with roughly a tenth in the top ten. The sample taken for sequencing was PBMCs. The source of these receptors is a woman in her fifties or sixties with lung cancer. Both conserved end residues are part of each CDR3. D genes are given only for firm matches. The listing skips clone size in some rows; elsewhere it reads once, few, many or a size class.

>NA|TRBJ1-5|TRBV2|NA
TGTGCCAGCAGGGAGAGACACCCAAATCAGCCCCAGCATTTT
CASRERHPNQPQHF
>NA|TRBJ2-3|TRBV5-1|NA
TGCGCCAGCAGCCCCAAGAGCACAGATACGCAGTATTTT
CASSPKSTDTQYF
>NA|TRBJ2-7|TRBV2|NA
TGTGCCAGCAGTGAAGTGGGCAGGGGATCGTCGGTGCAGTACTTC
CASSEVGRGSSVQYF
>NA|TRBJ2-2|TRBV7-2|NA
TGTGCCAGCAGCTTAGTCACCACCGGGGAGCTGTTTTTT
CASSLVTTGELFF
>NA|TRBJ1-6|TRBV28|NA
TGTGCCAGCAGTTTATTGAGCTCCTATAATTCACCCCTCCACTTT
CASSLLSSYNSPLHF
>few|TRBJ1-1|TRBV6-5|NA
TGTGCCAGCACGGACCCTAAGGGCGCTGAAGCTTTCTTT
CASTDPKGAEAFF
>NA|TRBJ2-1|TRBV7-2|TRBD2
TGTGCCAGCAGCCCGGGGACTAGCTTTGTCGGGAATGAGCAGTTCTTC
CASSPGTSFVGNEQFF
>NA|TRBJ1-1|TRBV30|NA
TGTGCCTGGAGGGGCCCTGAAGCTTTCTTT
CAWRGPEAFF
>NA|TRBJ1-5|TRBV19|NA
TGTGCCAGTAGTATAGAGGCGCAGAACCATCAGCCCCAGCATTTT
CASSIEAQNHQPQHF
>NA|TRBJ2-5|TRBV28|NA
TGTGCCAGCAGTTACGGGCGGGAGACCCAGTACTTC
CASSYGRETQYF
>NA|TRBJ1-6|TRBV5-4|NA
TGTGCCAGCAGCTTGGAGGGAGGCAGCTCCTTGGGTTCACCCCTCCACTTT
CASSLEGGSSLGSPLHF
>once|TRBJ2-7|TRBV4-1|NA
TGCGCCAGCAGCCAAGATCGGGTTTCACCTTACGAGCAGTACTTC
CASSQDRVSPYEQYF
>NA|TRBJ2-6|TRBV4-2|TRBD2
TGTGCCAGCAGCCAAGAGGGGGGGGCTGGGGCCAACGTCCTGACTTTC
CASSQEGGAGANVLTF
>NA|TRBJ1-5|TRBV29-1|NA
TGCAGCGTTGAAGGGGAAGGACAGCCCCAGCATTTT
CSVEGEGQPQHF
>NA|TRBJ1-1|TRBV5-1|NA
TGCGCCAGCAGCCTGGGGGCAGGGGAGAACACTGAAGCTTTCTTT
CASSLGAGENTEAFF
>once|TRBJ2-5|TRBV7-9|TRBD2
TGTGCCAGCAGCCCCCCACGTGGGACTACGGGTCAAGAGACCCAGTACTTC
CASSPPRGTTGQETQYF
>NA|TRBJ1-4|TRBV19|NA
TGTGCCAGTAGTAGCGGGGGACCGCCTAATGAAAAACTGTTTTTT
CASSSGGPPNEKLFF
>NA|TRBJ1-5|TRBV7-9|NA
TGTGCCAGCAGGGCCTGGGGTGAAGGGGGGGGACAGCCCCAGCATTTT
CASRAWGEGGGQPQHF
>NA|TRBJ2-5|TRBV5-4|NA
TGTGCCAGCAGCGGCCAGGGAATACAAGAGACCCAGTACTTC
CASSGQGIQETQYF
>NA|TRBJ2-3|TRBV11-3|TRBD2
TGTGCCAGCAGCTTAGGCGCTAGCGGGAGTTCCAGCACAGATACGCAGTATTTT
CASSLGASGSSSTDTQYF
>NA|TRBJ2-5|TRBV7-3|NA
TGTGCCAGCAGTCACATCGGCGAGACCCAGTACTTC
CASSHIGETQYF
>NA|TRBJ1-1|TRBV30|NA
TGTGCCTGGAGTGCCCGACGGATTGAAGCTTTCTTT
CAWSARRIEAFF
>once|TRBJ1-2|TRBV9|NA
TGTGCCAGCAGCGTACAAGAGCGTACTAACTATGGCTACACCTTC
CASSVQERTNYGYTF
>NA|TRBJ1-2|TRBV7-2|NA
TGTGCCAGCAGCTTAGGGGGCGCAATGAACAATGGCTACACCTTC
CASSLGGAMNNGYTF
>few|TRBJ2-7|TRBV12-5|NA
TGTGCTAGTGGACGAAAGGACACCAAGTACTTC
CASGRKDTKYF
>NA|TRBJ2-5|TRBV19|NA
TGTGCCAGTAGTTGGGGGTTGCAAGAGACCCAGTACTTC
CASSWGLQETQYF
>NA|TRBJ2-1|TRBV5-1|TRBD2
TGCGCCAGCAGCAGTGGGATAGCGGGGGTGGAGCAGTTCTTC
CASSSGIAGVEQFF
>NA|TRBJ1-1|TRBV28|NA
TGTGCCAGCAGTTTTGTAGGCATGAACACTGAAGCTTTCTTT
CASSFVGMNTEAFF
>NA|TRBJ2-1|TRBV7-9|TRBD2
TGTGCCAGCAGCCTGGGACTAGCGGGGCCCAATGAGCAGTTCTTC
CASSLGLAGPNEQFF
>NA|TRBJ2-2|TRBV5-4|NA
TGTGCCAGCAGCTTGACCCCGCATATAAACACCGGGGAGCTGTTTTTT
CASSLTPHINTGELFF
>once|TRBJ2-7|TRBV24-1|TRBD1
TGTGCCACCAGTGATCCCGGACAGGGAGTCCACGAGCAGTACTTC
CATSDPGQGVHEQYF
>NA|TRBJ2-7|TRBV6-5|TRBD2
TGTGCCAGCAAACAGACTAGCGGGAGTTCCTACGAGCAGTACTTC
CASKQTSGSSYEQYF
>once|TRBJ2-3|TRBV5-4|NA
TGTGCCAGCAGCATGACAGGCGTTAGCACAGATACGCAGTATTTT
CASSMTGVSTDTQYF
>NA|TRBJ2-7|TRBV7-3|NA
TGTGCCAGCAGCTTCGCACAGGGATCCTACGAGCAGTACTTC
CASSFAQGSYEQYF
>NA|TRBJ1-6|TRBV5-1|NA
TGCGCCAGCAGCTCGGGGACGGGGAGCTCCTATAATTCACCCCTCCACTTT
CASSSGTGSSYNSPLHF
>NA|TRBJ2-1|TRBV7-9|TRBD2
TGTGCCAGCAGCTTAAAAGGGAGGGCCGACAATGAGCAGTTCTTC
CASSLKGRADNEQFF
>NA|TRBJ2-3|TRBV6-2/TRBV6-3|TRBD1
TGTGCCAGCAGTTACTCGAGGCTTTGGGGGACAGCCGACACAGATACGCAGTATTTT
CASSYSRLWGTADTDTQYF
>few|TRBJ2-1|TRBV7-2|TRBD2
TGTGCCAGCAGCACGGGACTAGCCGGCTACAATGAGCAGTTCTTC
CASSTGLAGYNEQFF
>NA|TRBJ2-1|TRBV4-1|TRBD2
TGCGCCAGCAGCCAAGAACTACTAGCGGGGCTCAATGAGCAGTTCTTC
CASSQELLAGLNEQFF
>few|TRBJ2-7|TRBV6-4|NA
TGTGCCAGCAGTGACCCGACTTTAGCGGACAAATTGGGGTCCTACGAGCAGTACTTC
CASSDPTLADKLGSYEQYF
>NA|TRBJ2-2|TRBV7-2|NA
TGTGCCAGCAGCTTGAGAACAGGGTCCACCGGGGAGCTGTTTTTT
CASSLRTGSTGELFF
>few|TRBJ1-2|TRBV7-2|NA
TGTGCCAGCAGCTTAGCTCGGGGTTACACCTTC
CASSLARGYTF
>NA|TRBJ1-1|TRBV29-1|NA
TGCAGCGTTGGCTTGACGAGAGGGACTGAAGCTTTCTTT
CSVGLTRGTEAFF
>NA|TRBJ1-4|TRBV30|NA
TGTGCCTGGACACGCGGTGAAAAACTGTTTTTT
CAWTRGEKLFF
>NA|TRBJ2-7|TRBV18|TRBD1
TGTGCCAGCTCACCCGGACAGGGTATCGACGAGCAGTACTTC
CASSPGQGIDEQYF
>once|TRBJ2-3|TRBV6-5|TRBD1
TGTGCTATTTCCCAGGGGGTCCCCGCAGGGGATACGCAGTATTTT
CAISQGVPAGDTQYF
>NA|TRBJ1-4|TRBV4-2|NA
TGTGCCAGCAGCCAAGCTGCACAGGGAATGAATGAAAAACTGTTTTTT
CASSQAAQGMNEKLFF
>NA|TRBJ2-3|TRBV6-4|NA
TGTGCCAGCAGTGACTCGACGGTTGTAGGGAGACCAAGCACAGATACGCAGTATTTT
CASSDSTVVGRPSTDTQYF